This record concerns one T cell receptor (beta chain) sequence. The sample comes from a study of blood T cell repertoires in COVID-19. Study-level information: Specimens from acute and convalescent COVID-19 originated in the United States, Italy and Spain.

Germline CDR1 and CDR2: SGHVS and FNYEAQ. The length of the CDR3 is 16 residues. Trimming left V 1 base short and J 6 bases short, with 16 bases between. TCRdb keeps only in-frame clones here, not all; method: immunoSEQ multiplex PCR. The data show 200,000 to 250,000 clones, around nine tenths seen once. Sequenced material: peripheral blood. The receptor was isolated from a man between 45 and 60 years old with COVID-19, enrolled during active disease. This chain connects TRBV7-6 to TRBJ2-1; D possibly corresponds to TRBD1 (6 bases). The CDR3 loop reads CASSLETGQPGNEQFF. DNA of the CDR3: TGTGCCAGCAGCTTAGAAACAGGGCAACCGGGCAATGAGCAGTTCTTC.